The sequence of this TCR beta chain was determined in a study of TIL therapy for anti-PD-1-resistant metastatic lung cancer. Turning to the study itself: Tumors had a median PD-L1 proportion score of approximately 6%.

In germline, CDR1 is SGHVS, CDR2 FQNEAQ. CDR3 length: 16 amino acids. V lost 6 bases, J lost 2 bases, and 8 bases stayed unmatched. Time point meaning: pre-treatment sample, taken before nivolumab and TIL therapy. Enrollment ran from October 2017 to January 2020. Sequencing used immunoSEQ v3. Libraries were sequenced to 2 million to 2.5 million read pairs (survey) or roughly 5-6 million (deep). Clones were sequenced by immunoSEQ multiplex PCR, and TCRdb holds only the in-frame ones, with some missing. The table shows 45,000 to 60,000 clones, with around three quarters occurring only once. The sample here was blood, taken at baseline. The chain carries TRBV7-8 and TRBJ2-2; 8 nucleotides align to TRBD1. The sequence was collected from a woman aged 30-85 years with non-small cell lung cancer. CDR3 sequence reads: CASSRRQGTNTGELFF. The CDR3 DNA reads TGTGCCAGCAGTCGAAGACAGGGGACTAACACCGGGGAGCTGTTTTTT.